This T cell receptor beta chain comes out of a study of vaccination effects on CD4 cells after COVID-19. V was cut by 0 bases and J by 7 bases, with 13 bases left in between. The CDR3 extends over 15 amino acids. CDR1 is LGHDT, CDR2 YNNKEL, per germline (reference sequence). Study-wide points: Clones from infection and from vaccination both contracted markedly late after vaccination. Few convalescent patients were studied, and early post-infection samples were lacking. Common cold coronavirus cross-reactivity was shown by only 1 of 255 vaccine-induced clones in healthy vaccinees.

When nine to ten days of culture had elapsed, CD4+ T cells were isolated. It was on days 3 and 7 that half the medium was replaced with IL-2 medium. The method was immunoSEQ multiplex PCR; TCRdb's version includes in-frame clones alone and lacks a portion of them. The sample lists roughly 48,000 clones; about 67% were seen once. This clone came up a few times. Its antigen is undetermined. Source: CD4+ T cells from PBMCs cultured without peptide, taken before COVID-19 vaccination. This chain links TRBV3-1 (or the pseudogene TRBV3-2) with TRBJ2-1; D not certain. The origin of this receptor is a human donor who received a COVID-19 vaccine. The CDR3 reads CASSQDELNGNEQFF. The CDR3 bases are TGTGCCAGCAGCCAAGACGAGCTAAATGGGAATGAGCAGTTCTTC.